The rows below give T cell receptor beta chains drawn from one sample of a study of read filtering for tumor transcriptome and immune sequencing. TCRdb independently ran MiXCR on the reads; one entry per CDR3 protein. In the table there are roughly 130,000 distinct CDR3 sequences, roughly 13% of which are singletons. The sample consisted of a population of CD138-negative cells sorted from bone marrow. The receptors were gathered from a donor older than 35 with multiple myeloma. Each CDR3 is given with its conserved first and last residue. A D gene is named only where the DNA matches it firmly. Some rows mark clone size as missing; the rest say once, few, many or name a class of expanded clone.

J	D	V	size	DNA	CDR3
TRBJ2-3	.	TRBV6-2/TRBV6-3	.	TGTGCCAGCAGTACGACAGCTACGCAGTATTTT	CASSTTATQYF
TRBJ2-7	.	TRBV12-3/TRBV12-4	.	TGTGCCAACAGTTCTACCTATGAGCAGTACTTC	CANSSTYEQYF
TRBJ2-7	.	TRBV30	many	TGTGCCTGGATCGGAGGGAGTACCTACGAGCAGTACTTC	CAWIGGSTYEQYF
TRBJ2-1	TRBD2	TRBV15	many	TGTGCCACCAGCCCCCGGACTAGCGGGACCTACAATGAGCAGTTCTTC	CATSPRTSGTYNEQFF
TRBJ2-1	TRBD2	TRBV5-4	many	TGTGCCAGCGGCCGTGAGGCGGGGCGCGGGAGAGGGAATGAGCAGTTCTTC	CASGREAGRGRGNEQFF
TRBJ1-2	.	TRBV19	many	TGTGCCAGTAGCCTCAGTGGGCTCGACTATGGCTACACCTTC	CASSLSGLDYGYTF
TRBJ1-5	TRBD1	TRBV20-1	many	TGCAGTGCTGAAGTCCGGGACAGTTTTCAGCCCCAGCATTTT	CSAEVRDSFQPQHF
TRBJ2-5	TRBD2	TRBV2	many	TGTGCCAGCAGTGAACTCTCTCCGGGACTAGCGGGGCAAGAGACCCAGTACTTC	CASSELSPGLAGQETQYF
TRBJ2-1	.	TRBV7-2	many	TGTGCCAGCAGCTTATCGTCGAGTAGCTCCTACAATGAGCAGTTCTTC	CASSLSSSSSYNEQFF
TRBJ2-5	.	TRBV20-1	many	TGCAGTGCTAGTCGTCAGGCCCAAGAGACCCAGTACTTC	CSASRQAQETQYF
TRBJ2-7	.	TRBV7-2	many	TGTGCCAGCAGCCCGCTGCCAGCGGCCAGCTCCTACGAGCAGTACTTC	CASSPLPAASSYEQYF
TRBJ1-4	.	TRBV5-1	many	TGCGCCAGCAGCTTACAGCCGTTTAATGAAAAACTGTTTTTT	CASSLQPFNEKLFF
TRBJ1-5	.	TRBV7-2	.	TGTGCCACCGCGCGACCCACGAGCCGCAATCAGCCCCAGCATTTT	CATARPTSRNQPQHF
TRBJ1-1	.	TRBV29-1	many	TGCAGCGCTAGGGCGGGGGGTAACACTGAAGCTTTCTTT	CSARAGGNTEAFF
TRBJ2-1	.	TRBV29-1	many	TGCAGCGCGGGGGAGACTAGATACAATGAGCAGTTCTTC	CSAGETRYNEQFF
TRBJ2-2	.	TRBV9	many	TGTGCCAGCAGCGTGAGGGGTGGAACCGGGGAGCTGTTTTTT	CASSVRGGTGELFF